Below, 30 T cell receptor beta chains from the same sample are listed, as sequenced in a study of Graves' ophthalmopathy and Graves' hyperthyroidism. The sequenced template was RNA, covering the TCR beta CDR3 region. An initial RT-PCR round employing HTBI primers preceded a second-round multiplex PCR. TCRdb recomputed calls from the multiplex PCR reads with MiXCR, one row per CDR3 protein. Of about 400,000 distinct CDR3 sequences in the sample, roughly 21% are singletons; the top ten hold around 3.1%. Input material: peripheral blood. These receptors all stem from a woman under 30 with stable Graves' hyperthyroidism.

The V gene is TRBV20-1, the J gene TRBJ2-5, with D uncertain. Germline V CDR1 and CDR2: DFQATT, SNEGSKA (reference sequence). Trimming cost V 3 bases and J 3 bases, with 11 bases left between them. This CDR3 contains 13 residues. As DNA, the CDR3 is TGCAGTGCTAGTACGGACCTAAAAGAGACCCAGTACTTC. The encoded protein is CSASTDLKETQYF.

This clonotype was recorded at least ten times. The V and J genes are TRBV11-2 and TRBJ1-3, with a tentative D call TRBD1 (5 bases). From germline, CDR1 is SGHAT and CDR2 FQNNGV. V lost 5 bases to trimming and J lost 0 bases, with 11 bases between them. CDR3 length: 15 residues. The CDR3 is CASSPRRGSGNTIYF. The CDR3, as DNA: TGTGCCAGCAGCCCCCGGAGGGGCTCTGGAAACACCATATATTTT.

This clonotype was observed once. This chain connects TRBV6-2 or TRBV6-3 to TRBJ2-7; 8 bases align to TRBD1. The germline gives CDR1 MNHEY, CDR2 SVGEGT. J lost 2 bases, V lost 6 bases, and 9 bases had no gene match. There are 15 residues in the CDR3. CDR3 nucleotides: TGTGCCAGCAGGCGGCTCGACAGGGGCCCCTACGAGCAGTACTTC. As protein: CASRRLDRGPYEQYF.

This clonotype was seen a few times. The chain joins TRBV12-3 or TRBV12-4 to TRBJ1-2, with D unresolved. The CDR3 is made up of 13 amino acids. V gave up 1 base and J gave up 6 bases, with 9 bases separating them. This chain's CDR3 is CASSLGGYHGYTF. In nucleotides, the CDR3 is TGTGCCAGCAGTTTAGGGGGTTATCATGGCTACACCTTC.

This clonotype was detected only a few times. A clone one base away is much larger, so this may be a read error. The CDR3: CASKGTGGAEQHF. DNA of the CDR3: TGTGCCAGCAAGGGGACAGGGGGCGCCGAGCAGCACTTC. V is TRBV2 and J is TRBJ2-7; 12 positions agree with TRBD1. This CDR3 has 13 amino acids. CDR1 is SNHLY and CDR2 is FYNNEI in the germline V gene.

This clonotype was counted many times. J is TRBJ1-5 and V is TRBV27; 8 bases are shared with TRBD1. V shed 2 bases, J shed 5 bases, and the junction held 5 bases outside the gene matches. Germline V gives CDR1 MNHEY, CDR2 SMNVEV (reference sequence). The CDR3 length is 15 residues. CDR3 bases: TGTGCCAGCAGTTTAGTGGCAGGGGGCGATCAGCCCCAGCATTTT. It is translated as CASSLVAGGDQPQHF.

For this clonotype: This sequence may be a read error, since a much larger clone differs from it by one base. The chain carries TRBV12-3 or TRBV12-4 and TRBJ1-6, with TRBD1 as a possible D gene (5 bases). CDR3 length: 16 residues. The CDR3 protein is CASSLGVSPYNPPLHF. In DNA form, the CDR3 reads TGTGCCAGCAGTTTGGGGGTAAGCCCCTATAATCCACCCCTCCACTTT.

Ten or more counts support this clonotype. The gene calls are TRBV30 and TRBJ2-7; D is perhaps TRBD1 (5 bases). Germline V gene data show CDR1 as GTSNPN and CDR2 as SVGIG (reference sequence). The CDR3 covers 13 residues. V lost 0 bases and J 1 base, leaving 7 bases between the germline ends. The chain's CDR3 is CAWSVSGSYEQYF. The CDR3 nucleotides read TGTGCCTGGAGTGTATCAGGGTCCTACGAGCAGTACTTC.

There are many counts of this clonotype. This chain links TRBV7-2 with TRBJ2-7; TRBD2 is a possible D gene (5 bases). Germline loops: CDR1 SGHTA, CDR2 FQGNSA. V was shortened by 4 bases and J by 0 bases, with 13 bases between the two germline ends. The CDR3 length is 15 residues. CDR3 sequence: CASSYGRRSSYEQYF. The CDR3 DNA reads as TGTGCCAGCAGCTATGGGCGGAGGAGCTCCTACGAGCAGTACTTC.

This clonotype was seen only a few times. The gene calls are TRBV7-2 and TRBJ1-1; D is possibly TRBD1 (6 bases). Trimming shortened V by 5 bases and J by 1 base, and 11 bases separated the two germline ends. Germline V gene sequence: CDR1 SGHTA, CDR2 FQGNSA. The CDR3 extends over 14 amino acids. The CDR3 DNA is TGTGCCAGCAGCCGACAGGCAAGGAACACTGAAGCTTTCTTT. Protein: CASSRQARNTEAFF.

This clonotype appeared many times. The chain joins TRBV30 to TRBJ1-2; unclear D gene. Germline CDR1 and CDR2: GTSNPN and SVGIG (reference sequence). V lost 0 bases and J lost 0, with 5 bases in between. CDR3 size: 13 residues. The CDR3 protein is CAWSVRTNYGYTF. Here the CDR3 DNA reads TGTGCCTGGAGTGTACGGACTAACTATGGCTACACCTTC.

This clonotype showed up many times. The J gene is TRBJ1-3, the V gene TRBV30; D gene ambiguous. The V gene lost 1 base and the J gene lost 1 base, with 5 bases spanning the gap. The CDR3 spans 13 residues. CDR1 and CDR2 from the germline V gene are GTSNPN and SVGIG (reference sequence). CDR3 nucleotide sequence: TGTGCCTGGAGTGCCCCTTCTGGAAACACCATATATTTT. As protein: CAWSAPSGNTIYF.

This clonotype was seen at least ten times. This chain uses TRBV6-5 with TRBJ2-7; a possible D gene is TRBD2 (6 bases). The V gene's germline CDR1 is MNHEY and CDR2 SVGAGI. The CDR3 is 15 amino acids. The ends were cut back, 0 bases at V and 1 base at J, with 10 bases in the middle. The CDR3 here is CASSYSGGESYEQYF. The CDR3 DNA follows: TGTGCCAGCAGTTACTCGGGCGGGGAATCCTACGAGCAGTACTTC.

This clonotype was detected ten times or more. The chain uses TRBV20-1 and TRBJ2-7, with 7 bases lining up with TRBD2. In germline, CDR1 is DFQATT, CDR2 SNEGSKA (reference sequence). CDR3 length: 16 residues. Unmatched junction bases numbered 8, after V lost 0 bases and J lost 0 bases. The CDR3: CSARDPLAEYSYEQYF. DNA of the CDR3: TGCAGTGCTAGAGATCCTCTAGCGGAATACTCCTACGAGCAGTACTTC.

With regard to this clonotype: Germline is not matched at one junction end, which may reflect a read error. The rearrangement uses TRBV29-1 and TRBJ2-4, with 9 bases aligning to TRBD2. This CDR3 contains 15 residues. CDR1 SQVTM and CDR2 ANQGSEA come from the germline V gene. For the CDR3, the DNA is TGCAGCGCCAACACCAGACTAGCGGAACAAAACATTAAGTACTTC. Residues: CSANTRLAEQNIKYF.

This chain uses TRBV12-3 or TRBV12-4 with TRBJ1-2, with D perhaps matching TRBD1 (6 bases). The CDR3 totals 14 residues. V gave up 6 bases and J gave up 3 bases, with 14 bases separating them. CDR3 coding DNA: TGTGCCAGCAGACCCAGGGGATCCCACTATGGCTACACCTTC. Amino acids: CASRPRGSHYGYTF.

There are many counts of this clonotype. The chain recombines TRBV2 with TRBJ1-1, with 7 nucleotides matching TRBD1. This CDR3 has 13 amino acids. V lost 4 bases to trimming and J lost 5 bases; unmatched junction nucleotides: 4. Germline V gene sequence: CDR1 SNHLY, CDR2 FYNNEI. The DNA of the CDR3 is TGTGCCAGCAGTGTACACAGGGGAACTGAAGCTTTCTTT. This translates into CASSVHRGTEAFF.

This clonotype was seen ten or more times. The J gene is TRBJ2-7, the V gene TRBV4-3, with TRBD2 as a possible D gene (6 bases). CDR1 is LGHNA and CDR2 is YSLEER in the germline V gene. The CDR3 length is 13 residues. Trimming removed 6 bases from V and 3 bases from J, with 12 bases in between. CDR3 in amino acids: CASSLRRGYEQYF. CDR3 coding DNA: TGCGCCAGCAGTCTCAGGAGGGGCTACGAGCAGTACTTC.

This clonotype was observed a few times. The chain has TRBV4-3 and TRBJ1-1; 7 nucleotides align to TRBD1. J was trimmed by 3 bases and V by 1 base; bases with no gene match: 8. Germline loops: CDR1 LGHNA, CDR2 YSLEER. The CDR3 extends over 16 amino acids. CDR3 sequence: CASSQGPGQPYTEAFF. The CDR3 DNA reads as TGCGCCAGCAGCCAAGGCCCGGGACAGCCGTACACTGAAGCTTTCTTT.

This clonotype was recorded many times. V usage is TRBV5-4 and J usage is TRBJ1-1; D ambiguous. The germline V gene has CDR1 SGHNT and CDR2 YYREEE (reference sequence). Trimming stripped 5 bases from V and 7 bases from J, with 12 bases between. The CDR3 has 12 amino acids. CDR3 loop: CASSPDGDEAFF. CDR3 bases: TGTGCCAGCAGTCCAGACGGGGATGAAGCTTTCTTT.

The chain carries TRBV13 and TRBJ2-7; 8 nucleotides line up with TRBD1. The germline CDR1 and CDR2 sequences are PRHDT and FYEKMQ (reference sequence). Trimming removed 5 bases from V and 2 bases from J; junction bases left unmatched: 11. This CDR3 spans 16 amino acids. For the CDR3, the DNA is TGTGCCAGCAGCCTCCAGGGGGCGCTGGGAACCTACGAGCAGTACTTC. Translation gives CASSLQGALGTYEQYF.

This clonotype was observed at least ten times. The CDR3 DNA follows: TGTGCCAGCAGCCTACTAGCGACGGCCGGGGAGCTGTTTTTT. This gives the protein CASSLLATAGELFF. The rearrangement links TRBV2 to TRBJ2-2; 7 bases line up with TRBD2. Germline CDR1 is SNHLY and CDR2 is FYNNEI. The V segment lost 6 bases and the J segment 6 bases; nucleotides outside the gene matches: 7. This CDR3 comprises 14 residues.

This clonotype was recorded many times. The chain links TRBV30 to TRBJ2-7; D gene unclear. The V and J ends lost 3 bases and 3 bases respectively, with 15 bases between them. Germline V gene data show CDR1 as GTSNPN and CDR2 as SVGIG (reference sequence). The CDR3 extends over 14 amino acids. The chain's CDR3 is CAWRAPPNYYEQYF. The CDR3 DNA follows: TGTGCCTGGAGGGCCCCACCCAATTACTACGAGCAGTACTTC.

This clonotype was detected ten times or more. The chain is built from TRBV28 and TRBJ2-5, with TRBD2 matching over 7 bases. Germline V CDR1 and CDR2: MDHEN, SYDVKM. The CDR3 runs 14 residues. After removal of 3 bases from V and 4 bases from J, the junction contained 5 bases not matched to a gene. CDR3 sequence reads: CASSFGGWGETQYF. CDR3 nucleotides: TGTGCCAGCAGTTTCGGGGGGTGGGGAGAGACCCAGTACTTC. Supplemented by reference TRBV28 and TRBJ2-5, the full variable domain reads DVKVTQSSRYLVKRTGEKVFLECVQDMDHENMFWYRQDPGLGLRLIYFSYDVKMKEKGDIPEGYSVSREKKERFSLILESASTNQTSMYLCASSFGGWGETQYFGPGTRLLVL.

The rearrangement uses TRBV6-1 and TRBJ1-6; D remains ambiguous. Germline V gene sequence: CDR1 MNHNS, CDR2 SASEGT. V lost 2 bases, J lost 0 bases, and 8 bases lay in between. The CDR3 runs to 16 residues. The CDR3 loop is CASSERESSYNSPLHF. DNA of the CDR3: TGTGCCAGCAGTGAACGGGAGAGCTCCTATAATTCACCCCTCCACTTT.

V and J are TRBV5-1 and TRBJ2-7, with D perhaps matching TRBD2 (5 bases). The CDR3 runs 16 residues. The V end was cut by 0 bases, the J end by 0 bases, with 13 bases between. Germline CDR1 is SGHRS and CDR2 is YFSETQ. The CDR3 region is CASSLAGTGISYEQYF. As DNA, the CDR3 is TGCGCCAGCAGCTTGGCCGGAACCGGGATCTCCTACGAGCAGTACTTC.

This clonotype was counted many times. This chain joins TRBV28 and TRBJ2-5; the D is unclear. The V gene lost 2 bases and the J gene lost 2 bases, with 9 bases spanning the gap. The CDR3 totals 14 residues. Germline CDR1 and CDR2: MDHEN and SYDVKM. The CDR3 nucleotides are TGTGCCAGCAGTTTAGTGGCAGTACAAGAGACCCAGTACTTC. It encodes CASSLVAVQETQYF.

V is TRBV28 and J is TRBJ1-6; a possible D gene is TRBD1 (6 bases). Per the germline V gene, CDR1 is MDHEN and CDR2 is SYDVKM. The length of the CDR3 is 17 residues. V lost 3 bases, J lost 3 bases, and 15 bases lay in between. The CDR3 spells CASSFSGHNLYNSPLHF. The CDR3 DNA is TGTGCCAGCAGTTTCTCGGGACACAACCTCTATAATTCACCCCTCCACTTT.

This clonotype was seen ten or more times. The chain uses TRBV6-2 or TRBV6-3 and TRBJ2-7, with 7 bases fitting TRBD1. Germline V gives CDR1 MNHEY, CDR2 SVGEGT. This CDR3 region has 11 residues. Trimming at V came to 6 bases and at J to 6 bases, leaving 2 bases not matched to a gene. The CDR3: CASSRDSEQYF. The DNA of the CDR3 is TGTGCCAGCAGCAGGGACAGCGAGCAGTACTTC.

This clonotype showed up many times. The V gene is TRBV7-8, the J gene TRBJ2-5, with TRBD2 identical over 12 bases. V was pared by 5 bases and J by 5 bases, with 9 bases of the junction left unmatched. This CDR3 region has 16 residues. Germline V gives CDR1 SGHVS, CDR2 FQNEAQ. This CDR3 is CASSLSRLAGGETQYF. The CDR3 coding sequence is TGTGCCAGCAGCCTCTCCCGGCTAGCGGGGGGGGAGACCCAGTACTTC.